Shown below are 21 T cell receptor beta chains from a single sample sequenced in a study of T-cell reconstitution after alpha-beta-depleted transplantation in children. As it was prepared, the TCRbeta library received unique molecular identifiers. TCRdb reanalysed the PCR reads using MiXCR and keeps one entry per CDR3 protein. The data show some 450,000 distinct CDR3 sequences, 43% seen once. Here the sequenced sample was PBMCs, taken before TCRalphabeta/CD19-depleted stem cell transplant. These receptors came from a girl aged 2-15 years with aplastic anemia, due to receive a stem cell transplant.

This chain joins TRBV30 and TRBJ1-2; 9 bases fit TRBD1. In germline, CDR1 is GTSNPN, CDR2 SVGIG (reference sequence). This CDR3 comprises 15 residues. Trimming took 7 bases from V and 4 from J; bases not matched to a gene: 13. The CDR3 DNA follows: TGTGCCTCCCCTTCGAGGGGACAGGGAATCTATGGCTACACCTTC. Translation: CASPSRGQGIYGYTF.

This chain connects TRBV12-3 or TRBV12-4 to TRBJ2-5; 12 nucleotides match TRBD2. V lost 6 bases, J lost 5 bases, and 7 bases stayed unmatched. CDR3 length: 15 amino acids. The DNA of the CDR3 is TGTGCCAGCAGCTCTAGCGGGAGGGCCGTGGAGACCCAGTACTTC. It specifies CASSSSGRAVETQYF.

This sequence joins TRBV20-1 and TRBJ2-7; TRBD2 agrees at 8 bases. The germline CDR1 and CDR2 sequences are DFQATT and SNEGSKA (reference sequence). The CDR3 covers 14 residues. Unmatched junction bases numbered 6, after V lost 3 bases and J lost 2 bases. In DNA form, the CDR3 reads TGCAGTGCTAGGGATAGCGGGGAGACCTACGAGCAGTACTTC. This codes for CSARDSGETYEQYF.

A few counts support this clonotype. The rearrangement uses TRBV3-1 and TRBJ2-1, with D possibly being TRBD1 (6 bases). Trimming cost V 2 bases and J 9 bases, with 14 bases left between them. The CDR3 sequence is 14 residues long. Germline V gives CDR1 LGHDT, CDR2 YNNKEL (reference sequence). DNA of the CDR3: TGTGCCAGCAGCCAAAGGGACATTAACAGTGAGCAGTTCTTC. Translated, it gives CASSQRDINSEQFF.

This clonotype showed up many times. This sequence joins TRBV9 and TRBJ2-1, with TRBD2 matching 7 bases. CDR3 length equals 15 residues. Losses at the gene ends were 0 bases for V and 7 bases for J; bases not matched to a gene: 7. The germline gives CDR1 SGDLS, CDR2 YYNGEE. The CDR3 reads CASSVGDSGRNEQFF. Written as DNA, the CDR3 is TGTGCCAGCAGCGTAGGGGATAGCGGGCGTAATGAGCAGTTCTTC.

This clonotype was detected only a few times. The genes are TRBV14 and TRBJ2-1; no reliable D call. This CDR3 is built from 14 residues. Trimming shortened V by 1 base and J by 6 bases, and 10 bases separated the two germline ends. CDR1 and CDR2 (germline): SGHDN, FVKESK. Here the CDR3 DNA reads TGTGCCAGCAGCCAAGGGATAGCCGGCAATGAGCAGTTCTTC. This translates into CASSQGIAGNEQFF.

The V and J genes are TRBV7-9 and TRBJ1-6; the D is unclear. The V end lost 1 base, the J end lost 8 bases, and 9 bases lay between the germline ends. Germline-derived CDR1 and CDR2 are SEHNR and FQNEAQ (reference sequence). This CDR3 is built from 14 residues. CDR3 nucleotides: TGTGCCAGCAGCTTAGGAGCCGAGTATTCACCCCTCCACTTT. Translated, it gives CASSLGAEYSPLHF.

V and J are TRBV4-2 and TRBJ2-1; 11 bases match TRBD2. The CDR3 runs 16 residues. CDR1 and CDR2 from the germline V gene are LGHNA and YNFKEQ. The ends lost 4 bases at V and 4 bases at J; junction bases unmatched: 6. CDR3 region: CASSPSSSGGYNEQFF. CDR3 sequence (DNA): TGTGCCAGCAGCCCCTCATCTAGCGGGGGGTACAATGAGCAGTTCTTC.

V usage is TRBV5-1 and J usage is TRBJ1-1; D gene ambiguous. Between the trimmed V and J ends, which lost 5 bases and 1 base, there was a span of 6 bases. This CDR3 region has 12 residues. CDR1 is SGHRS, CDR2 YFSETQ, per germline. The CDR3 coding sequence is TGCGCCAGCAGAAGGACGAACACTGAAGCTTTCTTT. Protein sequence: CASRRTNTEAFF. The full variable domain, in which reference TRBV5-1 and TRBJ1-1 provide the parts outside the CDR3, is KAGVTQTPRYLIKTRGQQVTLSCSPISGHRSVSWYQQTPGQGLQFLFEYFSETQRNKGNFPGRFSGRQFSNSRSEMNVSTLELGDSALYLCASRRTNTEAFFGQGTRLTVV.

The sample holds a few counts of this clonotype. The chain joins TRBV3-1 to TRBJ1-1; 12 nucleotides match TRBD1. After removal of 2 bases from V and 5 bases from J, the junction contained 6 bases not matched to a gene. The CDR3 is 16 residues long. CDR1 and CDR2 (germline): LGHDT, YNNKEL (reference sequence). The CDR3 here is CASSQPGQGAGTEAFF. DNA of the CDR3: TGTGCCAGCAGCCAACCGGGACAGGGGGCGGGAACTGAAGCTTTCTTT. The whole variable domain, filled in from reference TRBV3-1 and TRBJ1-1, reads DTAVSQTPKYLVTQMGNDKSIKCEQNLGHDTMYWYKQDSKKFLKIMFSYNNKELIINETVPNRFSPKSPDKAHLNLHINSLELGDSAVYFCASSQPGQGAGTEAFFGQGTRLTVV.

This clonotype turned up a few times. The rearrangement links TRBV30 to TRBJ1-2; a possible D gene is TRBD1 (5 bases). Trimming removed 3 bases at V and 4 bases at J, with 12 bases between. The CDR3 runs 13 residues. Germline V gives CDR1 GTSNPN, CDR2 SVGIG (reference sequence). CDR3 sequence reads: CAWRRDGSYGYTF. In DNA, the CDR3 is TGTGCCTGGAGAAGGGACGGGAGCTATGGCTACACCTTC.

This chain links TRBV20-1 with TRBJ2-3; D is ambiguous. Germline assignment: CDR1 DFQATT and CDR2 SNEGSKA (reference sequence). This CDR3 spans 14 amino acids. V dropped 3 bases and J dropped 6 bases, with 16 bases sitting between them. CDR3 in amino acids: CSASVALLKDTQYF. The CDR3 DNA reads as TGCAGTGCTAGTGTGGCCCTTCTTAAGGATACGCAGTATTTT.

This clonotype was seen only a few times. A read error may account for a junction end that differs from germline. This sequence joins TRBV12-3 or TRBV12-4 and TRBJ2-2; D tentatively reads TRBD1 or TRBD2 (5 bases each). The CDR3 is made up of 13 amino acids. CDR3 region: CASSFPDRGVLFF. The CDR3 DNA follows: TGTGCCAGCAGTTTCCCCGACCGAGGGGTGCTGTTTTTT.

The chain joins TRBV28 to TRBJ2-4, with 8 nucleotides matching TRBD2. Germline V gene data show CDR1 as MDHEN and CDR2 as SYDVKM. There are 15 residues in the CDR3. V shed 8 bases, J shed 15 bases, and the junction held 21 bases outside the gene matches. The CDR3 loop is CASLPGLVRSAPLYF. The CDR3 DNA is TGTGCCAGCCTTCCGGGACTAGTGCGTTCCGCCCCCCTGTACTTC. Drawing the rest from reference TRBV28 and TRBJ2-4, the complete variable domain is DVKVTQSSRYLVKRTGEKVFLECVQDMDHENMFWYRQDPGLGLRLIYFSYDVKMKEKGDIPEGYSVSREKKERFSLILESASTNQTSMYLCASLPGLVRSAPLYFGAGTRLSVL.

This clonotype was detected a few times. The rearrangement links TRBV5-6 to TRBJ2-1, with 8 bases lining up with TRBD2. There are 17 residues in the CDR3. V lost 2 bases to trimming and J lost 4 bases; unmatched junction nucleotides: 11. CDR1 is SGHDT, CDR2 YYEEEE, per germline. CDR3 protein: CASSLEPETSVYNEQFF. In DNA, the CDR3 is TGTGCCAGCAGCTTAGAACCTGAGACTAGCGTATACAATGAGCAGTTCTTC.

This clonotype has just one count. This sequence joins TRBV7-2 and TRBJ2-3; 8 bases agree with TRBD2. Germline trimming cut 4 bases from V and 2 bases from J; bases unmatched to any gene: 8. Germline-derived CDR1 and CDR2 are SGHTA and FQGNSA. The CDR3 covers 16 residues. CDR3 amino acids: CASSYDSGAATDTQYF. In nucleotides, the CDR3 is TGTGCCAGCAGCTACGATAGCGGGGCGGCCACAGATACGCAGTATTTT. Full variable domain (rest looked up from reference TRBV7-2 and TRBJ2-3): GAGVSQSPSNKVTEKGKDVELRCDPISGHTALYWYRQSLGQGLEFLIYFQGNSAPDKSGLPSDRFSAERTGGSVSTLTIQRTQQEDSAVYLCASSYDSGAATDTQYFGPGTRLTVL.

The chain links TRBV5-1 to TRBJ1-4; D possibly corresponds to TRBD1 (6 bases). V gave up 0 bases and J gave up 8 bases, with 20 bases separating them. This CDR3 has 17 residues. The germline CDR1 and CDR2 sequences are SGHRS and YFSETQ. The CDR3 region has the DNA TGCGCCAGCAGCTTGGTAACAGGGAGGCCCGAACGGGAAAAACTGTTTTTT. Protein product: CASSLVTGRPEREKLFF.

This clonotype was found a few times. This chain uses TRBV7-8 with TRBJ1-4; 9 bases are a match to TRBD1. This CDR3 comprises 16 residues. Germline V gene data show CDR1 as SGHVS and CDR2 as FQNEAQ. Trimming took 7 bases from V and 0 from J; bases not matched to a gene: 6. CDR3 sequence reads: CASTGTGYTTNEKLFF. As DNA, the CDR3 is TGTGCCAGCACCGGGACAGGGTATACAACTAATGAAAAACTGTTTTTT.

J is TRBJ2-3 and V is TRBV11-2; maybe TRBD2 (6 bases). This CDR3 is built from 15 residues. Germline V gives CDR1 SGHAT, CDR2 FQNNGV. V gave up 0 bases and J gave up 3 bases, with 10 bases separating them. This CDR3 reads CASSLDLTRTDTQYF. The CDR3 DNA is TGTGCCAGCAGCTTAGATTTGACTAGGACAGATACGCAGTATTTT.

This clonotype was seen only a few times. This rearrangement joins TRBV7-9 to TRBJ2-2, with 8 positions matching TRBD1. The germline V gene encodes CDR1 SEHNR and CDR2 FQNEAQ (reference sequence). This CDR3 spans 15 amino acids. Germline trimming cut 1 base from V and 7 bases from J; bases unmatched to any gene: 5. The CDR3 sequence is CASSLVGQGGGELFF. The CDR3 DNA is TGTGCCAGCAGCTTAGTCGGACAGGGAGGCGGGGAGCTGTTTTTT.

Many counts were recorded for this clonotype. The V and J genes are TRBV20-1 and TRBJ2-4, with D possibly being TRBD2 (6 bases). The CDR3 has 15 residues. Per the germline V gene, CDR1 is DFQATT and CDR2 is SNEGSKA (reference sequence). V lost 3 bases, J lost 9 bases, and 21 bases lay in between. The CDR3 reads CSASMPGTVAPIQYF. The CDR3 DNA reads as TGCAGTGCTAGCATGCCAGGGACTGTGGCTCCCATTCAGTACTTC.